This T cell receptor beta chain was recovered during a study of human thymus T cells. Data came from immunoSEQ multiplex PCR; TCRdb stores just in-frame clones and leaves some out. Here the sample spans under 150,000 clones, 90% to 95% being singletons. Details on this clone: What it binds is unknown.

Resections obtained during corrective heart surgery supplied the thymus tissue. General observations from the study: Use of V and J genes seemed skewed within the thymic and blood repertoires. There were highly overlapping thymic repertoires among unrelated individuals, as related research reported.

This sequence was found in a boy under two years old with a congenital heart defect but otherwise immunologically healthy. The sample comprised thymus tissue.

The CDR3 bases are TGTGCCAGCAGCTTGGAACGGGGGGCGGGGCCGTACAATGAGCAGTTCTTC. This codes for CASSLERGAGPYNEQFF. This rearrangement joins TRBV5-4 to TRBJ2-1; the D gene is possibly TRBD2 (7 bases). Germline V CDR1 and CDR2: SGHNT, YYREEE (reference sequence). V was clipped by 0 bases and J by 4 bases, with 17 bases between them. This CDR3 is built from 17 residues.